This TCR beta chain was obtained from a study of T cell responses to AZD1222 COVID-19 vaccine. Broader study findings: Spike-specific TCR depth and breadth grew after two AZD1222 doses. Repertoires were obtained only post-peak T cell response. In a largely white British group with more females than males, clonal diversity was possibly underestimated.

The table came from immunoSEQ multiplex PCR; TCRdb's copy has only in-frame clones and leaves some out. The repertoire includes more than 75,000 clones, under 95% of them detected once, and approximately 8% sits in the top ten. With V trimmed by 3 bases and J by 0 bases, 9 bases remained unmatched. There are 19 residues in the CDR3. Germline loops: CDR1 SGHTA, CDR2 FQGNSA. Researchers grouped second doses given at about 4 or about 12 weeks into one pool. For this clone: The target antigen is unknown.

The sequenced sample was peripheral blood, obtained 28 days after the second AZD1222 dose. The sequence was obtained from an adult who received the AZD1222 COVID-19 vaccine. The chain employs TRBV7-2 and TRBJ2-1, with 12 bases aligning to TRBD2. The CDR3: CASSFRLAGVGSSYNEQFF. The CDR3 region has the DNA TGTGCCAGCAGCTTCCGACTAGCGGGAGTGGGGAGCTCCTACAATGAGCAGTTCTTC.